These 22 T cell receptor beta chains share one sample of origin, sequenced in a study of shared clonotypes between healthy human individuals. The method was immunoSEQ multiplex PCR; TCRdb's version includes in-frame clones alone and lacks a portion of them. The sample holds around 1.6 million clones, approximately 98% seen once. Input material: naive CD4+ T cells sorted from blood. Documented subset: CD45RA+ positively selected. These receptors originate from a man aged 30-40 years in good health.

With regard to this clone: Other nucleotide sequences in the sample specify the same CDR3. The chain carries TRBV6-5 and TRBJ2-7; D is uncertain. V was clipped by 0 bases and J by 3 bases, with 9 bases between them. From germline, CDR1 is MNHEY and CDR2 SVGAGI. This CDR3 has 14 residues. The CDR3 protein is CASSYSTASYEQYF. As DNA, the CDR3 is TGTGCCAGCAGTTACTCAACAGCAAGCTACGAGCAGTACTTC.

This chain connects TRBV5-1 to TRBJ2-7; D gene uncertain. The CDR3 has 15 amino acids. The V gene lost 0 bases and the J gene lost 4 bases, with 14 bases spanning the gap. The germline V gene encodes CDR1 SGHRS and CDR2 YFSETQ. The CDR3 region has the DNA TGCGCCAGCAGCTTGGAATGGGGTAGGTCATACGAGCAGTACTTC. Protein sequence: CASSLEWGRSYEQYF.

On this clone itself: Other DNA sequences of this sample code for an identical CDR3. The V call is TRBV19, the J call TRBJ2-7; TRBD2 aligns across 9 bases. The trim removed 5 bases at V and 3 bases at J, leaving 2 bases unmatched. Germline-derived CDR1 and CDR2 are LNHDA and SQIVND (reference sequence). CDR3 length: 13 amino acids. CDR3 nucleotide sequence: TGTGCCAGTAGTCGAGCGGGAGGCTACGAGCAGTACTTC. Translated: CASSRAGGYEQYF.

The gene calls are TRBV14 and TRBJ2-6; unclear D gene. Per germline, CDR1 SGHDN and CDR2 FVKESK. The V and J ends lost 3 bases and 0 bases respectively, with 18 bases between them. CDR3 length: 19 amino acids. The CDR3 sequence: CASSHPPHAVLSGANVLTF. As DNA, the CDR3 is TGTGCCAGCAGCCATCCTCCTCATGCGGTACTCTCTGGGGCCAACGTCCTGACTTTC.

This chain uses TRBV11-1 with TRBJ2-1, with a weak D call TRBD1 (5 bases). CDR1 is SGHAT, CDR2 FQDESV, per germline (reference sequence). The V gene lost 3 bases and the J gene lost 7 bases, with 25 bases spanning the gap. This CDR3 contains 18 residues. DNA of the CDR3: TGTGCCAGCAGCTTTAGAGGTAGCTGGGGCGTGAATAGGAATGAGCAGTTCTTC. It specifies CASSFRGSWGVNRNEQFF.

The rearrangement links TRBV5-5 to TRBJ2-1; TRBD2 matches at 7 bases. There are 16 residues in the CDR3. CDR1 SGHKS and CDR2 YYEKEE come from the germline V gene (reference sequence). V lost 1 base to trimming and J lost 2 bases; unmatched junction nucleotides: 6. For the CDR3, the DNA is TGTGCCAGCAGCTTGTTACGGGACTACACCTACAATGAGCAGTTCTTC. Protein sequence: CASSLLRDYTYNEQFF.

This chain uses TRBV2 with TRBJ2-1; possible D gene TRBD2, 6 bases. Germline CDR1 is SNHLY and CDR2 is FYNNEI. The CDR3 consists of 13 residues. Trimming took off 6 bases at V and 8 bases at J, with 14 bases between the two ends. CDR3 loop: CASRDWTIHEQFF. The CDR3 region has the DNA TGTGCCAGCAGGGACTGGACTATTCATGAGCAGTTCTTC.

This clone was counted once. The chain employs TRBV19 and TRBJ2-5; 7 bases map to TRBD1. The CDR3 totals 15 residues. V was pared by 4 bases and J by 6 bases, with 11 bases of the junction left unmatched. Germline loops: CDR1 LNHDA, CDR2 SQIVND (reference sequence). CDR3 region: CASSTPLTGVKTQYF. CDR3 DNA: TGTGCCAGTAGTACCCCCTTAACAGGGGTAAAGACCCAGTACTTC.

The rearrangement joins TRBV10-3 to TRBJ2-7; 7 nucleotides match TRBD2. The CDR3 runs to 14 residues. From germline, CDR1 is ENHRY and CDR2 SYGVKD. V lost 6 bases, J lost 2 bases, and 7 bases stayed unmatched. The CDR3 loop is CAISFGRETYEQYF. CDR3 sequence (DNA): TGTGCCATCAGCTTTGGGCGGGAGACCTACGAGCAGTACTTC.

This CDR3 is CAWRGVVGYNEQFF. In DNA form, the CDR3 reads TGTGCCTGGAGAGGGGTAGTTGGCTACAATGAGCAGTTCTTC. The chain couples TRBV7-9 to TRBJ2-1; D is perhaps TRBD1 or TRBD2 (5 bases each). Germline V gene lookup returns CDR1 SEHNR and CDR2 FQNEAQ (reference sequence). The CDR3 consists of 14 residues. V gave up 11 bases and J gave up 3 bases, with 17 bases separating them.

CDR3 nucleotide sequence: TGCAGCGTAACCGGGACAGGGCTAAATGAGCAGTTCTTC. Protein sequence: CSVTGTGLNEQFF. The rearrangement joins TRBV29-1 to TRBJ2-1; TRBD1 matches 9 bases. The germline V gene encodes CDR1 SQVTM and CDR2 ANQGSEA. Trimming removed 6 bases from V and 7 bases from J; junction bases left unmatched: 7. There are 13 residues in the CDR3.

CDR3 DNA: TGTGCCAGCAGTTACTATCCAGGGATGGGCACCGGGGAGCTGTTTTTT. Its translation: CASSYYPGMGTGELFF. The V call is TRBV6-5, the J call TRBJ2-2; tentative D call: TRBD1 (5 bases). This CDR3 is 16 amino acids long. The V and J ends lost 1 base and 4 bases respectively, with 13 bases between them. Germline CDR1 reads MNHEY; CDR2 reads SVGAGI.

The rearrangement uses TRBV25-1 and TRBJ1-2, with TRBD1 matching over 7 bases. Germline V gene lookup returns CDR1 MGHDK and CDR2 SYGVNS. V gave up 6 bases and J gave up 4 bases; unmatched junction bases: 5. The CDR3 is made up of 13 amino acids. The DNA of the CDR3 is TGTGCCAGCAGCGGAGGGACAGCCTATGGCTACACCTTC. Residues: CASSGGTAYGYTF.

The chain couples TRBV2 to TRBJ2-7; D may be TRBD1 or TRBD2 (5 bases each). V gave up 6 bases and J gave up 2 bases, with 11 bases separating them. CDR3 size: 13 residues. Germline CDR1 and CDR2: SNHLY and FYNNEI. Here the CDR3 reads CASSGDGPYEQYF. The DNA of the CDR3 is TGTGCCAGCAGCGGGGACGGCCCCTACGAGCAGTACTTC.

The gene calls are TRBV28 and TRBJ2-5; 7 bases align to TRBD1. From germline, CDR1 is MDHEN and CDR2 SYDVKM. The V segment lost 3 bases and the J segment 4 bases; nucleotides outside the gene matches: 8. CDR3 length: 15 amino acids. The CDR3 DNA follows: TGTGCCAGCAGTTTCGGGGACAGCCTTGGAGAGACCCAGTACTTC. Amino acid sequence: CASSFGDSLGETQYF.

V and J are TRBV5-1 and TRBJ2-7, with D uncertain. Germline V gives CDR1 SGHRS, CDR2 YFSETQ. V was pared by 0 bases and J by 0 bases, with 10 bases between. The CDR3 has 15 amino acids. Here the CDR3 reads CASSLDPRLSYEQYF. Here the CDR3 DNA reads TGCGCCAGCAGCTTGGATCCGCGGCTCTCCTACGAGCAGTACTTC.

Remarks on this clone: Other nucleotide sequences from this sample produce the same CDR3. DNA for the CDR3: TGTGCCATCAGTGAGTCCTGGGGTGACCAGCCCCAGCATTTT. As protein: CAISESWGDQPQHF. The J gene is TRBJ1-5, the V gene TRBV10-3, with D unclear. Trimming removed 0 bases at V and 7 bases at J, with 10 bases between. The CDR3 is made up of 14 amino acids. Germline V CDR1 and CDR2: ENHRY, SYGVKD.

The chain joins TRBV7-9 to TRBJ2-7; TRBD2 is a possible D gene (5 bases). This CDR3 comprises 18 residues. Trimming took 1 base from V and 0 from J, leaving 19 bases between them. CDR1 and CDR2 (germline): SEHNR, FQNEAQ (reference sequence). CDR3 residues: CASSLGLEAGLSSYEQYF. Written as DNA, the CDR3 is TGTGCCAGCAGCTTAGGGCTTGAGGCGGGCTTAAGCTCCTACGAGCAGTACTTC.

The V call is TRBV11-1, the J call TRBJ1-1; D perhaps matches TRBD1 (6 bases). V was shortened by 4 bases and J by 3 bases, with 12 bases between the two germline ends. The V gene's germline CDR1 is SGHAT and CDR2 FQDESV (reference sequence). CDR3 length: 14 residues. The CDR3 sequence is CASSSGQTDTEAFF. In DNA, the CDR3 is TGTGCCAGCAGCTCCGGACAGACGGACACTGAAGCTTTCTTT.

This CDR3 is CASTKREGRHEQFF. The CDR3, as DNA: TGTGCCAGCACGAAGCGGGAGGGCCGCCATGAGCAGTTCTTC. The chain has TRBV25-1 and TRBJ2-1; 10 bases fit TRBD2. Germline lookup yields CDR1 MGHDK and CDR2 SYGVNS. The CDR3 spans 14 residues. The V gene end was trimmed by 7 bases and the J gene end by 8 bases; junction bases not matched to a gene: 8.

The chain has TRBV7-9 and TRBJ2-3; 11 nucleotides align to TRBD2. Germline CDR1 reads SEHNR; CDR2 reads FQNEAQ (reference sequence). CDR3 length: 17 residues. V lost 4 bases to trimming and J lost 1 base; unmatched junction nucleotides: 7. CDR3 sequence reads: CASSWASGRRGTDTQYF. For the CDR3, the DNA is TGTGCCAGCAGCTGGGCTAGCGGGAGGCGTGGCACAGATACGCAGTATTTT.

V usage is TRBV15 and J usage is TRBJ2-7; D gene uncertain. The CDR3 loop spans 12 amino acids. The germline V gene has CDR1 LNHNV and CDR2 YYDKDF (reference sequence). Between the trimmed V and J ends, which lost 4 bases and 2 bases, there was a span of 6 bases. DNA for the CDR3: TGTGCCACCAGCAACCCGCCCTACGAGCAGTACTTC. As protein: CATSNPPYEQYF.